This T cell receptor (beta chain) was sequenced in a study of blood T cell repertoires in COVID-19. TCRdb keeps only in-frame clones here, not all; method: immunoSEQ multiplex PCR. The repertoire holds fewer than 65,000 clones, with about nine tenths as singletons. The V segment lost 3 bases and the J segment 4 bases; nucleotides outside the gene matches: 3. CDR1 and CDR2 from the germline V gene are KGHDR and SFDVKD. This CDR3 comprises 16 residues. This clonotype was obtained from a human donor with acute or convalescent COVID-19. The donor label of this sample is uncertain. The sequencing sample was made of peripheral blood. The V and J genes are TRBV24-1 and TRBJ2-2, with 11 bases lining up with TRBD1. The CDR3 loop is CATSDAGTGGTGELFF. The CDR3 coding sequence is TGTGCCACCAGTGATGCCGGGACAGGGGGCACCGGGGAGCTGTTTTTT.